The rows below give T cell receptor beta chains drawn from one sample of a study of cytomegalovirus exposure and HLA in healthy donors. Clones were read by immunoSEQ multiplex PCR, and TCRdb kept only the in-frame ones, dropping some. The sample includes around 200,000 clones, around 88% of them seen just once. The sequencing input was PBMCs. Receptors were obtained from a woman younger than 35 in good health and CMV-seronegative. Both conserved end residues are part of each CDR3. D genes are given only for firm matches. The size entry is marked missing in some rows and otherwise reads once, few, many or a size class.

cdr3_nt	cdr3_aa	v_call	cdr3_length	j_call	d_call	clone_size
TGTGCCAGCAGCTTAGACGGTCAGGGGTTGGCCTACAATGAGCAGTTCTTC	CASSLDGQGLAYNEQFF	TRBV11-2	17	TRBJ2-1	-	-
TGTGCCAGCAGCCCAGAAGCGGGAGGGCCACATACGCAGTATTTT	CASSPEAGGPHTQYF	TRBV9	15	TRBJ2-3	TRBD2	once
TGCGCCAGCAGCCAAGTTACCCCAGCGAACACCGGGGAGCTGTTTTTT	CASSQVTPANTGELFF	TRBV4-1	16	TRBJ2-2	-	-
TGCGCCAGCAGCCCTGGGGGGTTTTATGGCTACACCTTC	CASSPGGFYGYTF	TRBV5-1	13	TRBJ1-2	-	-
TGCGCCAGCAGCTTAGTCGGGAGCCGGGATACGCAGTATTTT	CASSLVGSRDTQYF	TRBV5-1	14	TRBJ2-3	-	-
TGTGCCAGCAGCCAGTTAGGGGAGGAAGAGACCCAGTACTTC	CASSQLGEEETQYF	TRBV14	14	TRBJ2-5	-	-
TGTGCCAGCAGACAGACAGGGGGGGACGGCTACACCTTC	CASRQTGGDGYTF	TRBV28	13	TRBJ1-2	TRBD1	-
TGTGCCAGTAGGGGCATTGCCGCCCTCAATGAGCAGTTCTTC	CASRGIAALNEQFF	TRBV28	14	TRBJ2-1	-	-
TGTGCCAGTACCCAGGGGGCGGTAGATGGCTACACCTTC	CASTQGAVDGYTF	TRBV19	13	TRBJ1-2	TRBD1	-
TGTGCCAGCAGTTCCCCCGCTGGACAGGGAACTAACATTCAGTACTTC	CASSSPAGQGTNIQYF	TRBV28	16	TRBJ2-4	TRBD1	-
TGTGCCAGCAGTTATTCTAGCACAGATACGCAGTATTTT	CASSYSSTDTQYF	TRBV6-6	13	TRBJ2-3	-	-
TGTGCCAGCAGTTTAACGGGTAGCAATCAGCCCCAGCATTTT	CASSLTGSNQPQHF	TRBV27	14	TRBJ1-5	-	-
TGTGCCAGCAGGCCCTCCGGGACAGGGGATGGGCAGCCCCAGCATTTT	CASRPSGTGDGQPQHF	TRBV28	16	TRBJ1-5	TRBD1	once
TGTGCCAGTAGACCCACGGCCAGGGGGCGCAGTCAGCCCCAGCATTTT	CASRPTARGRSQPQHF	TRBV19	16	TRBJ1-5	TRBD1	-
TGTGCCAGCAGCGCCGAGGGACAGGGCTTCGACGCTTTCTTT	CASSAEGQGFDAFF	TRBV9	14	TRBJ1-1	TRBD1	-
TGTGCCAGGGGAGGAGGGGATAGTGGAAACACCATATATTTT	CARGGGDSGNTIYF	TRBV21-1	14	TRBJ1-3	-	-
TGCGCCAGCAGCTTGGAAGCGGGAGGACTATACAATGAGCAGTTCTTC	CASSLEAGGLYNEQFF	TRBV5-1	16	TRBJ2-1	TRBD2	once
TGTGCCAGCAGCCAAGGCAAACAGGGCTACAATGAGCAGTTCTTC	CASSQGKQGYNEQFF	TRBV4-2	15	TRBJ2-1	-	-
TGTGCCAGCAGTTACTCCCACGGACAGGGCGACTATGGCTACACCTTC	CASSYSHGQGDYGYTF	TRBV6-5	16	TRBJ1-2	TRBD1	-
TGTGCCAGTAGTGGCCTTGAGGAGCACACGGGAGGCTACACCTTC	CASSGLEEHTGGYTF	TRBV19	15	TRBJ1-2	-	-
TGTGCCACCAGCAGAGCGGTTTGGTTAACCGGGGAGCTGTTTTTT	CATSRAVWLTGELFF	TRBV15	15	TRBJ2-2	-	-
TGTGCCAGCAGCTTAGAGGTGGGGAGGAGCAATCAGCCCCAGCATTTT	CASSLEVGRSNQPQHF	TRBV7-2	16	TRBJ1-5	-	-
TGTGCCAGCAGCCGTAACTACAATCAGCCCCAGCATTTT	CASSRNYNQPQHF	TRBV7-2	13	TRBJ1-5	-	-
TGTGCCAGCAGTTACGAAGGGGGCCACGAGCAGTACTTC	CASSYEGGHEQYF	TRBV6-5	13	TRBJ2-7	TRBD1	-
TGTGCCAGCAGTTATGAGACAGGGCGATACACCGGGGAGCTGTTTTTT	CASSYETGRYTGELFF	TRBV6-5	16	TRBJ2-2	TRBD1	-
TGTGCCAGCAGTCCCCCTGGGGAGGCCAACATTCAGTACTTC	CASSPPGEANIQYF	TRBV28	14	TRBJ2-4	-	few
TGTGCCAGCAGGGACAGGGTTAGCTCCTACAATGAGCAGTTCTTC	CASRDRVSSYNEQFF	TRBV28	15	TRBJ2-1	TRBD1	-
TGTGCCAGCAGCCGCCAGCATCCTTCAGGACTGCAAGAGACCCAGTACTTC	CASSRQHPSGLQETQYF	TRBV4-2	17	TRBJ2-5	-	-
TGTGCCAGCAGTCCCCCTCGACTAGCCGGGGAGCGCACAGATACGCAGTATTTT	CASSPPRLAGERTDTQYF	TRBV6-4	18	TRBJ2-3	TRBD2	-
TGTGCCAGCAGCTTCGTGGGGGGTAGAACTGAAGCTTTCTTT	CASSFVGGRTEAFF	TRBV7-2	14	TRBJ1-1	-	-
TGCAGCGTTCAGGGACAGGGTGAAGCCGGGGAGCTGTTTTTT	CSVQGQGEAGELFF	TRBV29-1	14	TRBJ2-2	TRBD1	-
TGTGCCAGTAGTCCGGGTGGTGAAGGCACTGAAGCTTTCTTT	CASSPGGEGTEAFF	TRBV19	14	TRBJ1-1	-	-
TGCGCCAGCAGCCAAGACGGGACAGGGATCTCCTACGAGCAGTACTTC	CASSQDGTGISYEQYF	TRBV4-1	16	TRBJ2-7	TRBD1	-
TGTGCCAGCAGCCACGCCCTAGCGGGAAAAAAGTACCAAGAGACCCAGTACTTC	CASSHALAGKKYQETQYF	TRBV5-6	18	TRBJ2-5	TRBD2	-
TGTGCCAGCAGCTCCAGGTCCGGCTACACCTTC	CASSSRSGYTF	TRBV28	11	TRBJ1-2	-	-
TGTGCCAGCAAGGGACTAGCGGGGGGAAGCTCCTACAATGAGCAGTTCTTC	CASKGLAGGSSYNEQFF	TRBV2	17	TRBJ2-1	TRBD2	-
TGTGCCAGCAGTCTCCTCGCGGGACAGACCTACGAGCAGTACTTC	CASSLLAGQTYEQYF	TRBV27	15	TRBJ2-7	-	-
TGTGCCAGCAACGCAGGGTCCCAGCCCCAGCATTTT	CASNAGSQPQHF	TRBV2	12	TRBJ1-5	-	few
TGTGCCACCAGCTACGGGGGGCCCGGGGAGCTGTTTTTT	CATSYGGPGELFF	TRBV15	13	TRBJ2-2	-	-
TGCGCCAGCAGGGATAGCGGGAGATACAATGAGCAGTTCTTC	CASRDSGRYNEQFF	TRBV5-1	14	TRBJ2-1	TRBD2	-